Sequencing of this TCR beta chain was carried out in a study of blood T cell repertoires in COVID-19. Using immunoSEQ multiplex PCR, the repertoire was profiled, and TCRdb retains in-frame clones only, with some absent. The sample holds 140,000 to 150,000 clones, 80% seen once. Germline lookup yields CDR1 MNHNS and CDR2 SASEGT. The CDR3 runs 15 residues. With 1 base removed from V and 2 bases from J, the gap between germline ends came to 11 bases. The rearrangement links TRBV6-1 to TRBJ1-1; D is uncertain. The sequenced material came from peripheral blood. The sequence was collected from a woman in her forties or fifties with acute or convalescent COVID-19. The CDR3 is CASSEVNLPNTEAFF. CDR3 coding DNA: TGTGCCAGCAGTGAAGTAAACTTACCTAACACTGAAGCTTTCTTT.